The present T cell receptor (beta chain) was sequenced within a study of Ad26.COV2.S vaccination and SARS-CoV-2 variants. Study at large: Ad26.COV2.S shots went into the muscle once or twice, 56 days apart.

Libraries were prepared by immunoSEQ multiplex PCR; TCRdb keeps only in-frame clonotypes and omits some of them. The data hold some 460,000 clones, with 89% observed a single time. The CDR3 sequence is 16 residues long. The V gene's germline CDR1 is KGHDR and CDR2 SFDVKD. Trimming cost V 3 bases and J 4 bases; bases outside gene matches: 5. Notes on the study in general: Placebo recipients showed lower spike-specific TCR breadth than vaccinees.

Comment on this clone: Its specificity is unknown.

Documented treatment: 19 received Ad26.COV2.S at low or high dose, single or two shots; 5 received placebo; per-sample allocation not given. Day 63 following the first vaccine or placebo injection was when the samples were taken. The V and J genes are TRBV24-1 and TRBJ2-1, with 10 bases aligning to TRBD2. This sequence originates from a person between 18 and 60 years old who received the Ad26.COV2.S COVID-19 vaccine or a placebo. The sequences come from peripheral blood, collected in a trial of Ad26.COV2.S vaccine versus placebo. CDR3 in amino acids: CATSDPGLAKYNEQFF. CDR3 coding DNA: TGTGCCACCAGTGATCCGGGACTAGCGAAGTACAATGAGCAGTTCTTC.